A single sample is the source of the 8 T cell receptor beta chains below, sequenced in a study of beta chain features in type 1 diabetes. Overall study results and limits: Shorter TCRB CDR3s, moderately but significantly so, marked every one of the four CD4+ subsets in Type 1 diabetes patients.

The authors reverse transcribed all of the isolated RNA, so sequencing captured expressed TCRB transcripts. Profiling relied on immunoSEQ multiplex PCR, and the TCRdb table lists in-frame clones only, not all of them. The sample has 600,000 or so clones; 11% to 15% are singletons. Their antigen targets remain unknown. The material sequenced was naive CD4+ T cells from blood. The receptors here all came from a man between 18 and 35 years old with type 1 diabetes.

This rearrangement joins TRBV7-2 to TRBJ1-2; a weak D match, TRBD1 (5 bases). Germline V gene sequence: CDR1 SGHTA, CDR2 FQGNSA. Trimming stripped 5 bases from V and 3 bases from J, with 13 bases between. There are 14 residues in the CDR3. For the CDR3, the DNA is TGTGCCAGCAGCCGGGGGATTACTTACTATGGCTACACCTTC. Translating gives CASSRGITYYGYTF.

The V call is TRBV9, the J call TRBJ2-7, with 10 bases fitting TRBD2. V shed 0 bases, J shed 1 base, and the junction held 7 bases outside the gene matches. CDR3 length: 17 amino acids. Germline CDR1 SGDLS, CDR2 YYNGEE. CDR3 region: CASSVGPSGSLSYEQYF. The CDR3 DNA follows: TGTGCCAGCAGCGTAGGCCCTAGCGGGAGCCTGTCCTACGAGCAGTACTTC.

This clone was seen more than once but under ten times. The chain recombines TRBV7-2 with TRBJ1-5; D gene uncertain. With 1 base removed from V and 4 bases from J, the gap between germline ends came to 11 bases. Germline assignment: CDR1 SGHTA and CDR2 FQGNSA. The CDR3 length is 15 residues. CDR3 DNA sequence: TGTGCCAGCAGCTTAGGGGTAGGGCATAATCAGCCCCAGCATTTT. This codes for CASSLGVGHNQPQHF. The whole variable domain, filled in from reference TRBV7-2 and TRBJ1-5, reads GAGVSQSPSNKVTEKGKDVELRCDPISGHTALYWYRQSLGQGLEFLIYFQGNSAPDKSGLPSDRFSAERTGGSVSTLTIQRTQQEDSAVYLCASSLGVGHNQPQHFGDGTRLSIL.

This clone was seen only a few times. The rearrangement links TRBV5-5 to TRBJ2-6; the D gene is possibly TRBD1 (6 bases). Trimming pared 1 base from V and 1 base from J, leaving 6 bases between. Germline V gene lookup returns CDR1 SGHKS and CDR2 YYEKEE (reference sequence). The CDR3 runs 15 residues. The chain's CDR3 is CASSLTGSGANVLTF. CDR3 in DNA: TGTGCCAGCAGCTTGACAGGGTCTGGGGCCAACGTCCTGACTTTC.

This clone was counted a few times. The V and J genes are TRBV10-3 and TRBJ1-1; D gene uncertain. V lost 3 bases to trimming and J lost 3 bases, with 8 bases between them. This CDR3 spans 13 amino acids. Germline CDR1 reads ENHRY; CDR2 reads SYGVKD. CDR3: CAISEGRHTEAFF. CDR3 bases: TGTGCCATCAGTGAAGGCAGACACACTGAAGCTTTCTTT.

This clone has just a few counts. The chain has TRBV5-1 and TRBJ1-1, with TRBD1 identical over 7 bases. Trimming at V came to 4 bases and at J to 4 bases, leaving 1 base not matched to a gene. This CDR3 is 12 amino acids long. Germline CDR1 and CDR2: SGHRS and YFSETQ. The chain's CDR3 is CASSRDSTEAFF. The CDR3 DNA reads TGCGCCAGCAGCCGGGACAGCACTGAAGCTTTCTTT.

This chain links TRBV18 with TRBJ2-1; perhaps D is TRBD1 or TRBD2 (5 bases each). Germline values: CDR1 KGHSH, CDR2 LQKENI. The CDR3 consists of 15 residues. Trimming cost V 2 bases and J 5 bases, with 13 bases left between them. The CDR3 coding sequence is TGTGCCAGCTCACCATTGGGGACGGCTAACAATGAGCAGTTCTTC. Translated: CASSPLGTANNEQFF.

The rearrangement uses TRBV5-4 and TRBJ2-5, with 9 bases identical to TRBD2. The CDR3 is made up of 17 amino acids. Germline lookup yields CDR1 SGHNT and CDR2 YYREEE (reference sequence). The V and J ends lost 0 bases and 5 bases, in that order; junction bases with no gene match: 11. The CDR3 coding sequence is TGTGCCAGCAGCTTGGGTTCGGTGCGGGGGGGCCGGGAGACCCAGTACTTC. This encodes CASSLGSVRGGRETQYF. Full variable domain (outside the CDR3, taken from reference TRBV5-4 and TRBJ2-5): ETGVTQSPTHLIKTRGQQVTLRCSSQSGHNTVSWYQQALGQGPQFIFQYYREEENGRGNFPPRFSGLQFPNYSSELNVNALELDDSALYLCASSLGSVRGGRETQYFGPGTRLLVL.